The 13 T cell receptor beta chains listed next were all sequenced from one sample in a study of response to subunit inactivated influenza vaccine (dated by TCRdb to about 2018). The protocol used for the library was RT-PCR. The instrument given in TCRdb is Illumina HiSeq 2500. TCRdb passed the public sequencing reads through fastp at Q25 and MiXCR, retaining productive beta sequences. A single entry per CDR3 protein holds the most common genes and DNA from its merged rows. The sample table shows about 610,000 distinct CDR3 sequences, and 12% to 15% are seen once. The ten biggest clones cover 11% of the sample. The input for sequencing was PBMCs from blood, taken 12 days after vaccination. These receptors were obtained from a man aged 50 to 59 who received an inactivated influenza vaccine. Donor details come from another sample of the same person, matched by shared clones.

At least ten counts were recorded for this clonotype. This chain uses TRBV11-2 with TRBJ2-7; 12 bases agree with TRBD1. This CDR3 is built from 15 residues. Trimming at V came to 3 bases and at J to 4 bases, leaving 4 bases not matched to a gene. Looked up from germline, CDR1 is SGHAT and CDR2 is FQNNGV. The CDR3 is CASSFGTGGVYEQYF. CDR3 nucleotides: TGTGCCAGCAGCTTTGGGACAGGGGGCGTTTACGAGCAGTACTTC.

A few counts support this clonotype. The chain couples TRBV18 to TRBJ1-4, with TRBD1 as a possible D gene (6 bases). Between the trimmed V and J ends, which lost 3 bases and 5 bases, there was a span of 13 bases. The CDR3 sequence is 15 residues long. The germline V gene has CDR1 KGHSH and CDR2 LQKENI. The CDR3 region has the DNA TGTGCCAGCTCACCCCCGGGACAAGTCAATGAAAAACTGTTTTTT. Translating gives CASSPPGQVNEKLFF.

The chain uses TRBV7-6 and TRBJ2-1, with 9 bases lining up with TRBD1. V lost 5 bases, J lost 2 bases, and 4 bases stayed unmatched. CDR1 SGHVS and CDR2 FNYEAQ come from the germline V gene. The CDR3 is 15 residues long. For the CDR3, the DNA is TGTGCCAGCAGCGCGGGACAGGGACCCTACAATGAGCAGTTCTTC. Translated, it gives CASSAGQGPYNEQFF.

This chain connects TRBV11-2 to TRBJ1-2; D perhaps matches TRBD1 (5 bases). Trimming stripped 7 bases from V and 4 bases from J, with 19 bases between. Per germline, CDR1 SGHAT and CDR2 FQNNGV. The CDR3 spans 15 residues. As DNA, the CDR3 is TGTGCCAGCACCGAAGGGGCAGGGTCAACCTATGGCTACACCTTC. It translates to CASTEGAGSTYGYTF.

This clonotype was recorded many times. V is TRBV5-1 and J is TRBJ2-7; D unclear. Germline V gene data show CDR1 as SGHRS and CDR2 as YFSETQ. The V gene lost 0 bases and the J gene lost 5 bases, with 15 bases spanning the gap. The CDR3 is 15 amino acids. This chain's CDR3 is CASSLGDSKADEQYF. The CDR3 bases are TGCGCCAGCAGCTTGGGGGATTCTAAGGCTGACGAGCAGTACTTC.

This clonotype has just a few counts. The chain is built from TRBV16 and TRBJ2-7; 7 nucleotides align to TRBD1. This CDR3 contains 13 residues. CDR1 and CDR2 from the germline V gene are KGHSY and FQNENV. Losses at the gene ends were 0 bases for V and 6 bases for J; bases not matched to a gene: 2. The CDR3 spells CASSQSAGGEQYF. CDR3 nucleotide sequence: TGTGCCAGCAGCCAATCGGCAGGGGGCGAGCAGTACTTC.

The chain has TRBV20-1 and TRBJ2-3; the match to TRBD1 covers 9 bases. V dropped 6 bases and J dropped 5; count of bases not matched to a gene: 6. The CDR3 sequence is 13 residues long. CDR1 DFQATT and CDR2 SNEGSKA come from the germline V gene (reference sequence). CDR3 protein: CSAERQGGDTQYF. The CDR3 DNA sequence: TGCAGTGCAGAGAGACAGGGGGGAGATACGCAGTATTTT.

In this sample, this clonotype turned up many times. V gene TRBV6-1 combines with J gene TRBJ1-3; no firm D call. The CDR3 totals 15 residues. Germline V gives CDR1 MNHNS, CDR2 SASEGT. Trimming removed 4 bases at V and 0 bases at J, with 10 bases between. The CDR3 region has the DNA TGTGCCAGCAGTGTAAGGTCAAGCTCTGGAAACACCATATATTTT. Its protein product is CASSVRSSSGNTIYF.

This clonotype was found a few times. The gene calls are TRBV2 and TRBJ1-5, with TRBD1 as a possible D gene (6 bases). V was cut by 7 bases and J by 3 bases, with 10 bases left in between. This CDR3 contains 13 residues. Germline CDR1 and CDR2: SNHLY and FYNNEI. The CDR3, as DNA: TGTGCCAGCATGCGGGACACCAATCAGCCCCAGCATTTT. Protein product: CASMRDTNQPQHF.

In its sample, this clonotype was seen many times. This CDR3 reads CASSYLGQHLTKNIQYF. The CDR3 bases are TGTGCCAGCAGTTACTTAGGACAGCATCTAACCAAAAACATTCAGTACTTC. The V call is TRBV6-5, the J call TRBJ2-4, with D possibly being TRBD1 (6 bases). This CDR3 comprises 17 residues. Trimming removed 1 base at V and 2 bases at J, with 15 bases between. From germline, CDR1 is MNHEY and CDR2 SVGAGI.

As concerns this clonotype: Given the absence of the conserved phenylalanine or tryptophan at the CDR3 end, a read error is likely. CDR3 sequence reads: CASSRGTVSYEQYL. As DNA, the CDR3 is TGCGCCAGCAGCAGAGGGACCGTCTCCTACGAGCAGTACTTA. The chain links TRBV5-1 to TRBJ2-7; D may match TRBD1 or TRBD2 (5 bases each). The V gene's germline CDR1 is SGHRS and CDR2 YFSETQ. This CDR3 has 14 residues. V dropped 4 bases and J dropped 0 bases, with 11 bases sitting between them.

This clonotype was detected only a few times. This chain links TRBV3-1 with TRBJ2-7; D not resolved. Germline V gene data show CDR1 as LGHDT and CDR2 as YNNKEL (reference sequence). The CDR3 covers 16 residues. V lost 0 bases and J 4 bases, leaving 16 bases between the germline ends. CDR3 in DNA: TGTGCCAGCAGCCAAGATCCATGGTTTGGGGTGTACGAGCAGTACTTC. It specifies CASSQDPWFGVYEQYF.

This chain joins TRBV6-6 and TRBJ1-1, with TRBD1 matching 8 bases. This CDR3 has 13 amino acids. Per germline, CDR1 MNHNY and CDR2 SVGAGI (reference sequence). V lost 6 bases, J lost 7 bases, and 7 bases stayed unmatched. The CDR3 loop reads CASSPRGLGEAFF. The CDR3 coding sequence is TGTGCCAGCAGCCCCAGGGGGCTCGGTGAAGCTTTCTTT.